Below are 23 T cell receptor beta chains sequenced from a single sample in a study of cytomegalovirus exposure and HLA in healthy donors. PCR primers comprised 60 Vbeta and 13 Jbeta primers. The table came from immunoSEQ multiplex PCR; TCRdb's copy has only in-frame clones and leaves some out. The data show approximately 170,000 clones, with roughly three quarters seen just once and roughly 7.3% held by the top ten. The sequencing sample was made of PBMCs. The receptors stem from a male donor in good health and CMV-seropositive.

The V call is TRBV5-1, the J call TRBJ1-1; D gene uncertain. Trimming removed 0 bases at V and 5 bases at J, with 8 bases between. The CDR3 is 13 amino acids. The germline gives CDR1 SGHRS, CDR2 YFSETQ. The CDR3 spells CASSLAGLTEAFF. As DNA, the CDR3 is TGCGCCAGCAGCTTGGCCGGGTTGACTGAAGCTTTCTTT.

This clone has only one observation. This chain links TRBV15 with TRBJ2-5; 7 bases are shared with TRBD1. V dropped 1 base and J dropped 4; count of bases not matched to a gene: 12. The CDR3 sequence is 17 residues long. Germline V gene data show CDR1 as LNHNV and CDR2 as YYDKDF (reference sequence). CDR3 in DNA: TGTGCCACCAGCAGAGGGGGGACAGTCCTTCGTGTAGAGACCCAGTACTTC. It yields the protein CATSRGGTVLRVETQYF.

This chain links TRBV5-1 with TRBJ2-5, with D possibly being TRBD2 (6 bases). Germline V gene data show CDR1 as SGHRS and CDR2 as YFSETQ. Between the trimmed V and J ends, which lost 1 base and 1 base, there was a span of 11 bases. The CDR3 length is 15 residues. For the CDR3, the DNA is TGCGCCAGCAGCTTGTCGCGGGGAACCCAAGAGACCCAGTACTTC. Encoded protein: CASSLSRGTQETQYF.

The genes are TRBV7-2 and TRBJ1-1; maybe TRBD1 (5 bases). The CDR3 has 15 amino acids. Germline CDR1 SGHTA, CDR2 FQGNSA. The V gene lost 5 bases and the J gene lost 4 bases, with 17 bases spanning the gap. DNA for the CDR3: TGTGCCAGCAGCCCTCGACAGATGGTCGGCACTGAAGCTTTCTTT. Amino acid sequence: CASSPRQMVGTEAFF.

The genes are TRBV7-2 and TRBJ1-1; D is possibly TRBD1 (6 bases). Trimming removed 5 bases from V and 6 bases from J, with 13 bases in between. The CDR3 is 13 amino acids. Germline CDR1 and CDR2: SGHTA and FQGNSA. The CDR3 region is CASSIQGWAEAFF. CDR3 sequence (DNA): TGTGCCAGCAGCATACAGGGTTGGGCTGAAGCTTTCTTT. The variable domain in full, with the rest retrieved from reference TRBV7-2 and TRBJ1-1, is GAGVSQSPSNKVTEKGKDVELRCDPISGHTALYWYRQSLGQGLEFLIYFQGNSAPDKSGLPSDRFSAERTGGSVSTLTIQRTQQEDSAVYLCASSIQGWAEAFFGQGTRLTVV.

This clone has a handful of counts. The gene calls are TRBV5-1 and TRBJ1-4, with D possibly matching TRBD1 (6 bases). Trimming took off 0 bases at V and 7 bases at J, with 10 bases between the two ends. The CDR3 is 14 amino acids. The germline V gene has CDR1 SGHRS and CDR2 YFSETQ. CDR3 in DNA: TGCGCCAGCAGCTTGGAGGGGGTCACTGAAAAACTGTTTTTT. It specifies CASSLEGVTEKLFF. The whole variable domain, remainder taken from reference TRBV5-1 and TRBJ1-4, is KAGVTQTPRYLIKTRGQQVTLSCSPISGHRSVSWYQQTPGQGLQFLFEYFSETQRNKGNFPGRFSGRQFSNSRSEMNVSTLELGDSALYLCASSLEGVTEKLFFGSGTQLSVL.

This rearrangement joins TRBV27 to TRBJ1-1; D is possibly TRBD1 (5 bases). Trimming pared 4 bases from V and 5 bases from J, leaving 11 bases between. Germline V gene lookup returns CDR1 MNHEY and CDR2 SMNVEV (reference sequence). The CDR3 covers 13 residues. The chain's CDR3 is CASSWVRGTEAFF. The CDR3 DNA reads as TGTGCCAGCAGTTGGGTGCGGGGGACTGAAGCTTTCTTT.

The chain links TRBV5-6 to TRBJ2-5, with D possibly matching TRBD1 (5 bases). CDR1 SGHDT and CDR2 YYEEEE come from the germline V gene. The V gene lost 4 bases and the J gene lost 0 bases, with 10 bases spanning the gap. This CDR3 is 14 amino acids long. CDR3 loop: CASSGSGYQETQYF. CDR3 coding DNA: TGTGCCAGCAGCGGCTCAGGGTACCAAGAGACCCAGTACTTC.

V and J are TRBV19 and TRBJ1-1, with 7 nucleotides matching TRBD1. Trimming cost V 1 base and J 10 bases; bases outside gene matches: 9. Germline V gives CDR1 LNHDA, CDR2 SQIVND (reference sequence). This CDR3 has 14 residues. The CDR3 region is CASSIGGQSTPAFF. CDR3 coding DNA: TGTGCCAGTAGTATAGGGGGACAGTCCACCCCAGCTTTCTTT.

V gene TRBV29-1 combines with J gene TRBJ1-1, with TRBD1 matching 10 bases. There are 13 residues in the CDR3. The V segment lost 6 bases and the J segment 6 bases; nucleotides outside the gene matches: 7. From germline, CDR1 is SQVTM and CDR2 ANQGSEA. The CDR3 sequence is CSVRDRGVAEAFF. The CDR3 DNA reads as TGCAGCGTAAGGGACAGGGGAGTAGCTGAAGCTTTCTTT.

The CDR3: CASSGGLLFF. Here the CDR3 DNA reads TGTGCCAGCAGCGGCGGGCTTCTGTTTTTT. V is TRBV5-6 and J is TRBJ2-2, with a tentative D call TRBD2 (5 bases). Germline assignment: CDR1 SGHDT and CDR2 YYEEEE. Trimming left V 4 bases short and J 14 bases short, with 9 bases between. The length of the CDR3 is 10 residues.

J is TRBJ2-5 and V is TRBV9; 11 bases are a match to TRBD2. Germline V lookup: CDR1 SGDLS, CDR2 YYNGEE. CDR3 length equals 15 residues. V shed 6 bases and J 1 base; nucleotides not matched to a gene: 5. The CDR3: CASTIAGGPQETQYF. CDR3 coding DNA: TGTGCCAGCACCATAGCGGGGGGGCCCCAAGAGACCCAGTACTTC.

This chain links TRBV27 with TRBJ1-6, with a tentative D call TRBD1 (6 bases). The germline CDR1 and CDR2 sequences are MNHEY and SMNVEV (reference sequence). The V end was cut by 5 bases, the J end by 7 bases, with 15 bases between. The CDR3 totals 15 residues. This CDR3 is CASSPRQVWNSPLHF. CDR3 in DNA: TGTGCCAGCAGTCCACGACAGGTCTGGAATTCACCCCTCCACTTT.

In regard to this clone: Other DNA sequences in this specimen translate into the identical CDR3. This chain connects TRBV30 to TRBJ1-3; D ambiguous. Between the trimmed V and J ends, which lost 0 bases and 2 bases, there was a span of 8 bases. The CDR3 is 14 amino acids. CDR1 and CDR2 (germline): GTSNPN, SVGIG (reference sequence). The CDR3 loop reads CAWSVRRAGNTIYF. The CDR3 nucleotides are TGTGCCTGGAGTGTCCGGCGGGCTGGAAACACCATATATTTT.

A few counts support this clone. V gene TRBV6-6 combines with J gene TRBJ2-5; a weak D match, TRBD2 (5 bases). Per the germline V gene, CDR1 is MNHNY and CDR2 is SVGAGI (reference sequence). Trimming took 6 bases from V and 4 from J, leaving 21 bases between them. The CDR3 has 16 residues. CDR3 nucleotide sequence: TGTGCCAGCAGCACTACCACGACGGGAACTCTAGAGACCCAGTACTTC. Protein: CASSTTTTGTLETQYF.

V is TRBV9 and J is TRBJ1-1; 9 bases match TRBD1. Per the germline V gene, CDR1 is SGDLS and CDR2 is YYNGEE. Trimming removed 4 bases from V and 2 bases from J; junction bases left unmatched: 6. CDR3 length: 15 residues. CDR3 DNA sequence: TGTGCCAGCAGCCCTCGACAGGGGGTTAACACTGAAGCTTTCTTT. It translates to CASSPRQGVNTEAFF.

CDR3 loop: CASRAGFAGYTF. The CDR3 nucleotides read TGTGCCAGCCGAGCAGGGTTTGCTGGCTACACCTTC. The V gene is TRBV21-1, the J gene TRBJ1-2; TRBD1 is the table's D call and was not checked against the DNA. TRBV21-1 is deemed a pseudogene. This CDR3 region has 12 residues.

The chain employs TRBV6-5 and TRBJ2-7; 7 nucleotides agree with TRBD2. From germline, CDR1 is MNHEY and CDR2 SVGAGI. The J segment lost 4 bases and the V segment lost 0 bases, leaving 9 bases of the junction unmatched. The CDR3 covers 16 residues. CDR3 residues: CASSYSKAAGGYEQYF. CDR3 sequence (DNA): TGTGCCAGCAGTTACTCGAAGGCAGCCGGGGGGTACGAGCAGTACTTC.

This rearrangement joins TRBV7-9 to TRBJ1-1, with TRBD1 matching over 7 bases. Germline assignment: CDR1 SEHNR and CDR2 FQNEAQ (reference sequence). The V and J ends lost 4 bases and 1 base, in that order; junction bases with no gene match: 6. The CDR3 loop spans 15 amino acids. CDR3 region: CASSSSRQGNTEAFF. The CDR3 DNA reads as TGTGCCAGCAGCTCGAGTCGACAGGGGAACACTGAAGCTTTCTTT.

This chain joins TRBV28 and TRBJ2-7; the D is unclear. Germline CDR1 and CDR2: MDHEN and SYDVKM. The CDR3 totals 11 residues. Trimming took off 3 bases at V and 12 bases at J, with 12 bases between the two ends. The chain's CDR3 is CASSLGSGSYF. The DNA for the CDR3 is TGTGCCAGCAGTTTGGGCAGTGGATCGTACTTC.

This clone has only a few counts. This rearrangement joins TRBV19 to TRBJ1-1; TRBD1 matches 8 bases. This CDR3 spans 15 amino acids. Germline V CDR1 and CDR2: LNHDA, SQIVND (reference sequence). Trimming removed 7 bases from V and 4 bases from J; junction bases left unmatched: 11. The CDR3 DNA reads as TGTGCCAGTACCGGACAGGGTGGGAGAGGCACTGAAGCTTTCTTT. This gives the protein CASTGQGGRGTEAFF.

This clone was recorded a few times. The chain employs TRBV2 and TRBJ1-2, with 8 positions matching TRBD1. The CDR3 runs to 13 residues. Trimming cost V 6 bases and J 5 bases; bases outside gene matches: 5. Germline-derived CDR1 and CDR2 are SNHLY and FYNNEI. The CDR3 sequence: CASSSTGGYGYTF. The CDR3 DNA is TGTGCCAGCAGCTCCACAGGGGGGTATGGCTACACCTTC.

CDR3: CASGSTKDTRSYNEQFF. The CDR3 nucleotides read TGTGCTAGTGGTTCGACCAAAGACACCCGCTCCTACAATGAGCAGTTCTTC. V gene TRBV12-5 combines with J gene TRBJ2-1, with D unclear. This CDR3 is built from 17 residues. Germline CDR1 is LGHNT and CDR2 is FRNRAP. V was trimmed by 4 bases and J by 0 bases, leaving 16 bases between them.